This T cell receptor beta chain was recovered during a study of breast tumors, draining lymph nodes, adjacent tissues. TCRdb reprocessed the multiplex PCR reads with MiXCR, giving one entry per CDR3 protein. The table records 55,000 to 75,000 distinct CDR3 sequences, less than 50% of them present only once. Study outcomes and limitations: Most tumor T cells seemingly derive from lymph node, then expand in tumor.

About this clonotype itself: The antigen is not known.

The sample consisted of breast tumor tissue. This receptor was identified in a female donor with breast cancer. Some clones in this sample may be carry-over from other donors' samples.

CDR3 residues: CASSLGADRWNTEAFF. The CDR3 nucleotides read TGTGCCAGCAGCTTAGGAGCCGACAGGTGGAACACTGAAGCTTTCTTT. The rearrangement uses TRBV7-9 and TRBJ1-1; maybe TRBD1 (6 bases). Per germline, CDR1 SEHNR and CDR2 FQNEAQ (reference sequence). CDR3 size: 16 residues. Trimming stripped 1 base from V and 1 base from J, with 13 bases between.